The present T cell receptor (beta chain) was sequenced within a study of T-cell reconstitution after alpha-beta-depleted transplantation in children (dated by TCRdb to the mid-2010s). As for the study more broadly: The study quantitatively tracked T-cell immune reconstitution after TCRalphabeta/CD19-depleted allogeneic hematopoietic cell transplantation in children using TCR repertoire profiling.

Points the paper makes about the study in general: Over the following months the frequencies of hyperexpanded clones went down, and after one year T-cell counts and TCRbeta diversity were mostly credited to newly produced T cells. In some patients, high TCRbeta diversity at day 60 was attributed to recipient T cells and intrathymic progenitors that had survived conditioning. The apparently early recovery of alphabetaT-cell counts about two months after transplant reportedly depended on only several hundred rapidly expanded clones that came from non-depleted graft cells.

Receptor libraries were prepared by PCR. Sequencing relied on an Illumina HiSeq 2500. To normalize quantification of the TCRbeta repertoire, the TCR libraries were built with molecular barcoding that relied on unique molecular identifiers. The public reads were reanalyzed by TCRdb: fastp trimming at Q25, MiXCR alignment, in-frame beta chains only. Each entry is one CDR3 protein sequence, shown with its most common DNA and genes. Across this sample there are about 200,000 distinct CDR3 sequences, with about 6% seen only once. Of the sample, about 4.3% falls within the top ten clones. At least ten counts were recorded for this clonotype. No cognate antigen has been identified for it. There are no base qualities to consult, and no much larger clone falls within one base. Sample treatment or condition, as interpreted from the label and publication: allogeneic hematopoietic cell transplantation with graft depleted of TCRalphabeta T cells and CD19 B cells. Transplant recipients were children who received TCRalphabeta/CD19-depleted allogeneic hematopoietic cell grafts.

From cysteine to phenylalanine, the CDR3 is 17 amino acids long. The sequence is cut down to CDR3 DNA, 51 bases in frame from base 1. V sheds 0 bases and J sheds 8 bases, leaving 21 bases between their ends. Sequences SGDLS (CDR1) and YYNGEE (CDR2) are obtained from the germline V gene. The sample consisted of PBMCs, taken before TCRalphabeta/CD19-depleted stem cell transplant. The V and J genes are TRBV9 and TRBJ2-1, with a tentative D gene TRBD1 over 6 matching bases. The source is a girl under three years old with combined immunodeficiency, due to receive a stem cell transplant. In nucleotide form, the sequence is TGTGCCAGCAGCGTAGAGGACAGTTCGGGAATTTTCGATGAGCAGTTCTTC. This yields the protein CASSVEDSSGIFDEQFF.